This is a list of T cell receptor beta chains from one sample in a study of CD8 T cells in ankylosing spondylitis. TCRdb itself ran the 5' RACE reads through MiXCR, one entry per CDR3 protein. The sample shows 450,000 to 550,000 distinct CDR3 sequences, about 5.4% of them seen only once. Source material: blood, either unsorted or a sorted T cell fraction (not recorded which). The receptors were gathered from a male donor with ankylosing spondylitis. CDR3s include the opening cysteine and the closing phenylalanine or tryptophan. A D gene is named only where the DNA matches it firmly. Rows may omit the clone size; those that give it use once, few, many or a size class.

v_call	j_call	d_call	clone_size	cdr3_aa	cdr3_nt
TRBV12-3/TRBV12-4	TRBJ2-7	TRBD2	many	CASSSGLVGIGEQYF	TGTGCCAGCAGTTCGGGACTAGTCGGTATTGGCGAGCAGTACTTC
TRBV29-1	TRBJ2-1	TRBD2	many	CSLSGLADEQFF	TGCAGCTTGTCCGGACTAGCAGATGAGCAGTTCTTC
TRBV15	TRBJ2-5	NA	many	CATSRNGPGTQYF	TGTGCCACCAGCAGAAATGGACCCGGGACCCAGTACTTC
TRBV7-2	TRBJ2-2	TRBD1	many	CASSRGQRWNTGELFF	TGTGCCAGCAGCCGGGGACAGCGCTGGAACACCGGGGAGCTGTTTTTT
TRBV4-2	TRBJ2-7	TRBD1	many	CASSQDAQGVLYEQYF	TGTGCCAGCAGCCAAGATGCCCAGGGGGTATTGTACGAGCAGTACTTC
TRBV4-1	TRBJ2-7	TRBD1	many	CASSYGTGPTYEQYF	TGCGCCAGCAGTTATGGGACAGGGCCTACCTACGAGCAGTACTTC
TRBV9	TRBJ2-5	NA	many	CASSVGSSRGTQYF	TGTGCCAGCAGCGTAGGGTCCAGCAGGGGGACCCAGTACTTC
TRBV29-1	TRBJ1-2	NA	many	CSVEEYGREDGYTF	TGCAGCGTTGAAGAGTATGGCAGGGAGGACGGCTACACCTTC
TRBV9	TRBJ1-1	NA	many	CASSVLGDLNTEAFF	TGTGCCAGCAGCGTCCTGGGAGATCTGAACACTGAAGCTTTCTTT
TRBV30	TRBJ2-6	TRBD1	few	CAWSIRTGMFSGANVLTF	TGTGCCTGGAGTATTCGGACAGGGATGTTCTCTGGGGCCAACGTCCTGACTTTC
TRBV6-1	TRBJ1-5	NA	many	CASSDQIGGSNQPQHF	TGTGCCAGCAGTGATCAGATAGGGGGTAGCAATCAGCCCCAGCATTTT
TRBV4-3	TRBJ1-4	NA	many	CASSQEFAKVPNEKLFF	TGCGCCAGCAGCCAAGAATTTGCTAAGGTTCCGAATGAAAAACTGTTTTTT
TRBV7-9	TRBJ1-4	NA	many	CASSLGSDSFGEKLFF	TGTGCCAGCAGCTTAGGGAGCGACAGTTTCGGGGAAAAACTGTTTTTT
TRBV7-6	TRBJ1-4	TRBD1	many	CASSLDRASRMFF	TGTGCCAGCAGCCTGGACAGGGCAAGTAGGATGTTTTTT
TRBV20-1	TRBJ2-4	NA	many	CSARVAGTNIQYF	TGCAGTGCTAGAGTGGCAGGGACAAACATTCAGTACTTC
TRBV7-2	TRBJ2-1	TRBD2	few	CASRRDYYNEQFF	TGTGCCAGCAGAAGGGACTACTACAATGAGCAGTTCTTC
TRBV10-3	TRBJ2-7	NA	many	CAGGENYEQYF	TGTGCCGGTGGGGAGAACTACGAGCAGTACTTC
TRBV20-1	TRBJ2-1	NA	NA	CSSGWGSHGNEQFF	TGCAGTTCGGGGTGGGGGAGCCATGGCAATGAGCAGTTCTTC
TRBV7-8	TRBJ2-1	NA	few	CASSLEVRVGEQFF	TGTGCCAGCAGCTTAGAAGTGAGGGTGGGTGAGCAGTTCTTC
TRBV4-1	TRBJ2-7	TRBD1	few	CASSLPPGQPLGEQYF	TGCGCCAGCAGCCTCCCCCCGGGACAGCCCCTGGGGGAGCAGTACTTC
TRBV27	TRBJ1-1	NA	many	CASSSRQLQAFF	TGTGCCAGCAGTTCCCGACAGTTACAAGCTTTCTTT
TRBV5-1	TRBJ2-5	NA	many	CASSFNPGVARETQYF	TGCGCCAGCAGCTTTAATCCAGGGGTTGCGAGAGAGACCCAGTACTTC
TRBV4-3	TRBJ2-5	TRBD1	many	CASSQDRTGQTQYF	TGCGCCAGCAGCCAAGATAGGACAGGGCAGACCCAGTACTTC
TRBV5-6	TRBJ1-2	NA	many	CASSLEFPGKNYGYTF	TGTGCCAGCAGCTTGGAGTTCCCCGGGAAGAACTATGGCTACACCTTC
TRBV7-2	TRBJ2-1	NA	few	CASSLAARNEQFF	TGTGCCAGCAGCTTAGCGGCTAGGAATGAGCAGTTCTTC
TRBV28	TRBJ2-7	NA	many	CASSFGGSDEQYF	TGTGCCAGCAGTTTTGGGGGGTCGGACGAGCAGTACTTC
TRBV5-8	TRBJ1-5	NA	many	CASSLRQSNQPQHF	TGTGCCAGCAGCTTGAGACAGAGCAATCAGCCCCAGCATTTT
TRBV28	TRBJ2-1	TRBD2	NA	CASSQASGGAHEQFF	TGTGCCAGCAGCCAGGCAAGCGGGGGGGCCCATGAGCAGTTCTTC
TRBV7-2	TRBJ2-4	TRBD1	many	CASSTPTGYGAKNIQYF	TGTGCCAGCAGCACACCGACAGGGTATGGAGCCAAAAACATTCAGTACTTC
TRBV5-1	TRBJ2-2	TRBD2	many	CASGQLAGETGELFF	TGCGCCAGCGGCCAACTAGCGGGAGAAACCGGGGAGCTGTTTTTT
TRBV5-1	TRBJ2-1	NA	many	CASSLLRGWSSYNEQFF	TGCGCCAGCAGCTTGCTGAGGGGTTGGAGCTCCTACAATGAGCAGTTCTTC
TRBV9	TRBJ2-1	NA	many	CASSVARSSYNEQFF	TGTGCCAGCAGCGTAGCCAGGAGCTCCTACAATGAGCAGTTCTTC
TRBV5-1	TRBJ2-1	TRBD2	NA	CASSRGLAGRDNEQFF	TGCGCCAGCAGCCGGGGACTAGCGGGACGGGACAATGAGCAGTTCTTC
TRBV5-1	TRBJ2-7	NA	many	CASSFRGGFVSYEQYF	TGCGCCAGCAGCTTTCGCGGAGGTTTTGTTTCCTACGAGCAGTACTTC
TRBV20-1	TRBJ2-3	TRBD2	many	CSAGWAGGSTDTQYF	TGCAGTGCGGGGTGGGCGGGAGGCAGCACAGATACGCAGTATTTT
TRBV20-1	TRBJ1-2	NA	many	CSARDFRGSGDGYTF	TGCAGTGCTAGAGATTTTCGGGGTAGCGGGGATGGCTACACCTTC
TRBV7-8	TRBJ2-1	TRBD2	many	CASTTLGAGVHNEQFF	TGTGCCAGCACCACCCTAGGAGCGGGGGTACACAATGAGCAGTTCTTC
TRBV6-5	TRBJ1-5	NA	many	CASSWSGGNQPQHF	TGTGCCAGCAGTTGGTCCGGGGGCAATCAGCCCCAGCATTTT
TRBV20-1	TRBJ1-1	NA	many	CSAKVNPNTEAFF	TGCAGTGCTAAGGTTAATCCGAACACTGAAGCTTTCTTT
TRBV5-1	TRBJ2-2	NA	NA	CASSSGPFGDTGELFF	TGCGCCAGCAGCTCCGGGCCCTTCGGGGACACCGGGGAGCTGTTTTTT
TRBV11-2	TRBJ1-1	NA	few	CASTRSEAWNTEAFF	TGTGCCAGCACCCGGTCAGAGGCATGGAACACTGAAGCTTTCTTT
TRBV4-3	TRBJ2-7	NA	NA	CASSQEIDGGEQYF	TGCGCCAGCAGCCAAGAAATTGATGGAGGCGAGCAGTACTTC
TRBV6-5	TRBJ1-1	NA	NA	CASSYIRGTTEAFF	TGTGCCAGCAGTTACATTCGGGGGACTACTGAAGCTTTCTTT
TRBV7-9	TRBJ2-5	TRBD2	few	CASSQTSGRWETQYF	TGTGCCAGCAGCCAGACTAGCGGGAGATGGGAGACCCAGTACTTC
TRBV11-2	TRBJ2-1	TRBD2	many	CASSLGLAGYWEQFF	TGTGCCAGCAGCTTAGGACTAGCGGGTTATTGGGAGCAGTTCTTC
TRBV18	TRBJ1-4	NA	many	CASSPGESNEKLFF	TGTGCCAGCTCACCAGGGGAATCTAATGAAAAACTGTTTTTT
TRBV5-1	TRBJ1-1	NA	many	CASSMGPEGTEAFF	TGCGCCAGCAGCATGGGACCAGAGGGGACTGAAGCTTTCTTT
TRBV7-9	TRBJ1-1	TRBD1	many	CAITTGIVSEAFF	TGTGCCATCACGACAGGGATTGTTTCTGAAGCTTTCTTT
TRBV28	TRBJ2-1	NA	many	CASSPQDWGHEQFF	TGTGCCAGCAGTCCTCAAGACTGGGGCCATGAGCAGTTCTTC
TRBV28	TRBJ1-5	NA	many	CASKGAYSNQPQHF	TGTGCCAGCAAAGGAGCTTATAGCAATCAGCCCCAGCATTTT
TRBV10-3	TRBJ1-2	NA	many	CAIRPPRDYGYTF	TGTGCCATCAGACCTCCGAGGGACTATGGCTACACCTTC
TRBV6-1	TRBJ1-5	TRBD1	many	CASSERDRQNQPQHF	TGTGCCAGCAGTGAAAGGGACAGGCAGAATCAGCCCCAGCATTTT